The clone carrying this T cell receptor (beta chain) was seen more than once but under ten times. The data were obtained in a study of blood T cell repertoires in COVID-19. Study context: The cDNA or gDNA used as material had been derived from T cells, B-cell-depleted T cells, or PBMCs.

As processed by the authors: Reference gene primers were amplified, and this amplification served to estimate nucleated cell counts. Sequencing used immunoSEQ multiplex PCR; TCRdb keeps in-frame clones, though not all of them. V and J calls and clone size come straight from that table; D and trimming were deduced from the DNA. The sample shows roughly 200,000 clones, 82% of them seen only once. Individuals drawn from 24 US areas were about 18 to 95 years old. Participants' reported clinical history set cohort assignment. Germline values: CDR1 LGHDT, CDR2 YNNKEL (reference sequence). The trim removed 6 bases at V and 5 bases at J, leaving 8 bases unmatched. The CDR3 loop spans 14 amino acids.

V is TRBV3-1 (or the pseudogene TRBV3-2) and J is TRBJ1-1; 8 nucleotides match TRBD1. The sequence came from a man aged 35 to 55 who had recovered from COVID-19. Sequenced sample: PBMCs or T cells enriched from blood (not recorded which). CDR3 DNA sequence: TGTGCCAGCAGTTGGACAGGGAGAGGGACTGAAGCTTTCTTT. Residues: CASSWTGRGTEAFF.